The next 20 T cell receptor beta chains were all read from a single sample in a study of Tregs in tolerant kidney transplant recipients. Profiled with immunoSEQ multiplex PCR; TCRdb holds only in-frame clones, not every one. This table has about 77,000 clones, less than 98% appearing once. Sequences were derived from CD4+ T cells from blood, sampled before the transplant. All receptors derive from a human donor who received a combined kidney and bone marrow transplant.

The V and J genes are TRBV5-1 and TRBJ2-2; 11 bases line up with TRBD2. Unmatched junction bases numbered 6, after V lost 4 bases and J lost 1 base. Germline lookup yields CDR1 SGHRS and CDR2 YFSETQ. The CDR3 covers 17 residues. This CDR3 is CASSAGLAGGNTGELFF. In DNA form, the CDR3 reads TGCGCCAGCAGCGCCGGGCTAGCGGGAGGGAACACCGGGGAGCTGTTTTTT.

This clone appeared once. The chain joins TRBV10-3 to TRBJ2-3; 9 nucleotides align to TRBD2. J gave up 2 bases and V 6 bases, and 9 bases lay outside the gene matches. The CDR3 length is 16 residues. CDR1 is ENHRY and CDR2 is SYGVKD in the germline V gene. CDR3: CAISPGTSSYTDTQYF. For the CDR3, the DNA is TGTGCCATCAGCCCCGGGACTAGCAGCTACACAGATACGCAGTATTTT.

This chain joins TRBV11-3 and TRBJ2-2; D is possibly TRBD2 (5 bases). The germline V and J ends were trimmed by 5 bases and 2 bases, with 21 bases remaining between them. Germline V gene sequence: CDR1 SGHNT, CDR2 YENEEA. This CDR3 is 18 amino acids long. The CDR3 nucleotides are TGTGCCAGCAGCCGAACGTCAAGGATAGGAGGCAACACCGGGGAGCTGTTTTTT. Translating gives CASSRTSRIGGNTGELFF.

V usage is TRBV5-1 and J usage is TRBJ2-1; 9 nucleotides match TRBD2. This CDR3 is built from 17 residues. Germline-derived CDR1 and CDR2 are SGHRS and YFSETQ. V lost 4 bases to trimming and J lost 10 bases; unmatched junction nucleotides: 18. Here the CDR3 DNA reads TGCGCCAGCAGCGCTGAGCCGGGTCGCGGGAGGGGGCCCGAGCAGTTCTTC. It encodes CASSAEPGRGRGPEQFF.

This chain connects TRBV14 to TRBJ1-2, with 7 bases lining up with TRBD1. The trim removed 0 bases at V and 8 bases at J, leaving 9 bases unmatched. CDR3 length equals 15 residues. Germline assignment: CDR1 SGHDN and CDR2 FVKESK. CDR3 DNA: TGTGCCAGCAGCCAAGATCTGGCAGGGGGGCCAGGCTACACCTTC. This gives the protein CASSQDLAGGPGYTF.

The rearrangement links TRBV7-9 to TRBJ2-2; 7 nucleotides align to TRBD1. Germline V gene sequence: CDR1 SEHNR, CDR2 FQNEAQ (reference sequence). The CDR3 spans 15 residues. V was clipped by 1 base and J by 4 bases; unmatched bases: 3. This chain's CDR3 is CASSLGDRITGELFF. DNA of the CDR3: TGTGCCAGCAGCTTAGGGGACAGAATCACCGGGGAGCTGTTTTTT.

A remark on this clone: Additional DNA sequences in this sample encode the identical CDR3. The chain uses TRBV30 and TRBJ2-5, with unresolved D. Germline lookup yields CDR1 GTSNPN and CDR2 SVGIG (reference sequence). V dropped 0 bases and J dropped 5 bases, with 4 bases sitting between them. The CDR3 extends over 11 amino acids. The CDR3, as DNA: TGTGCCTGGAGTGTGCGGGAGACCCAGTACTTC. Translation gives CAWSVRETQYF.

This clone was counted once. The chain combines TRBV19 with TRBJ1-2, with 7 positions matching TRBD1. This CDR3 is built from 15 residues. CDR1 is LNHDA, CDR2 SQIVND, per germline (reference sequence). The V and J ends lost 3 bases and 4 bases, in that order; junction bases with no gene match: 8. DNA of the CDR3: TGTGCCAGTAGTATGGTGTCAGGGGGGATCTATGGCTACACCTTC. Its protein product is CASSMVSGGIYGYTF. The full variable domain, its missing parts supplied by reference TRBV19 and TRBJ1-2, is DGGITQSPKYLFRKEGQNVTLSCEQNLNHDAMYWYRQDPGQGLRLIYYSQIVNDFQKGDIAEGYSVSREKKESFPLTVTSAQKNPTAFYLCASSMVSGGIYGYTFGSGTRLTVV.

The gene calls are TRBV6-1 and TRBJ2-5; 9 bases match TRBD2. The CDR3 runs to 17 residues. In germline, CDR1 is MNHNS, CDR2 SASEGT. Unmatched junction bases numbered 12, after V lost 2 bases and J lost 5 bases. The CDR3 nucleotides are TGTGCCAGCAGTGAACCCCTAGGCGGGAGGGTGTGGGAGACCCAGTACTTC. This encodes CASSEPLGGRVWETQYF.

The V gene is TRBV9, the J gene TRBJ1-1; D might be TRBD1 (5 bases). The ends were cut back, 4 bases at V and 3 bases at J, with 19 bases in the middle. CDR3 length: 16 residues. CDR1 is SGDLS and CDR2 is YYNGEE in the germline V gene. The CDR3 loop is CASSTRGRGGYTEAFF. For the CDR3, the DNA is TGTGCCAGCAGCACACGAGGGAGGGGAGGGTACACTGAAGCTTTCTTT.

The V gene is TRBV6-5, the J gene TRBJ2-1; perhaps TRBD1 as D (6 bases). V was shortened by 10 bases and J by 2 bases, with 15 bases between the two germline ends. From germline, CDR1 is MNHEY and CDR2 SVGAGI. CDR3 length equals 14 residues. The CDR3: CATTNRDTYNEQFF. CDR3 nucleotide sequence: TGTGCCACCACAAACCGGGACACCTACAATGAGCAGTTCTTC.

The CDR3 region has the DNA TGTGCCAGCAGCTCCGACAGGGTGCGATCACCCCTCCACTTT. Encoded protein: CASSSDRVRSPLHF. The rearrangement links TRBV7-2 to TRBJ1-6, with 7 bases aligning to TRBD1. The V and J ends lost 4 bases and 10 bases, in that order; junction bases with no gene match: 7. CDR1 is SGHTA, CDR2 FQGNSA, per germline. The CDR3 loop spans 14 amino acids.

The rearrangement joins TRBV18 to TRBJ1-1; TRBD1 is a possible D gene (5 bases). V dropped 3 bases and J dropped 1 base, with 6 bases sitting between them. Germline CDR1 and CDR2: KGHSH and LQKENI. The CDR3 has 13 residues. In DNA, the CDR3 is TGTGCCAGCTCACCGACAGAGAACACTGAAGCTTTCTTT. Amino acid sequence: CASSPTENTEAFF. Based on the CDR3 plus reference TRBV18 and TRBJ1-1, the full variable domain is NAGVMQNPRHLVRRRGQEARLRCSPMKGHSHVYWYRQLPEEGLKFMVYLQKENIIDESGMPKERFSAEFPKEGPSILRIQQVVRGDSAAYFCASSPTENTEAFFGQGTRLTVV.

This chain connects TRBV15 to TRBJ2-3, with 8 bases lining up with TRBD2. The CDR3 covers 16 residues. Per the germline V gene, CDR1 is LNHNV and CDR2 is YYDKDF (reference sequence). Trimming at V came to 4 bases and at J to 0 bases, leaving 6 bases not matched to a gene. CDR3 loop: CATSTLAGISTDTQYF. Written as DNA, the CDR3 is TGTGCCACCAGCACCTTAGCGGGGATTAGCACAGATACGCAGTATTTT.

This clone was picked up one time. The chain employs TRBV9 and TRBJ1-3; TRBD1 aligns across 8 bases. Germline V CDR1 and CDR2: SGDLS, YYNGEE. There are 15 residues in the CDR3. V lost 1 base and J lost 4; bases outside the gene matches: 4. In DNA, the CDR3 is TGTGCCAGCAGCGTATCCGGACAGGGCGGAAACACCATATATTTT. Translated, it gives CASSVSGQGGNTIYF.

The chain is built from TRBV5-1 and TRBJ2-7; 11 bases fit TRBD2. The length of the CDR3 is 17 residues. J was trimmed by 3 bases and V by 1 base; bases with no gene match: 9. CDR1 is SGHRS and CDR2 is YFSETQ in the germline V gene. DNA of the CDR3: TGCGCCAGCAGCTTGCGGCTAGCGGGAGGACGATTCTACGAGCAGTACTTC. This gives the protein CASSLRLAGGRFYEQYF.

This chain joins TRBV4-1 and TRBJ2-6; D is unclear. The CDR3 is 20 residues long. V lost 2 bases and J 0 bases, leaving 20 bases between the germline ends. Germline V gene sequence: CDR1 MGHRA, CDR2 YSYEKL. Here the CDR3 DNA reads TGCGCCAGCAGCCAAATACGACAAATGCTATCTTACTCTGGGGCCAACGTCCTGACTTTC. Its translation is CASSQIRQMLSYSGANVLTF.

The chain uses TRBV30 and TRBJ1-5, with D possibly being TRBD1 (5 bases). This CDR3 is 13 amino acids long. Germline CDR1 GTSNPN, CDR2 SVGIG (reference sequence). Trimming stripped 3 bases from V and 4 bases from J, with 10 bases between. The CDR3 DNA reads as TGTGCCTGGAGGCAGGGCGATAATCAGCCCCAGCATTTT. Its protein product is CAWRQGDNQPQHF.

This clone has only one observation. This sequence joins TRBV18 and TRBJ2-7; 10 nucleotides match TRBD1. The CDR3 consists of 17 residues. V was clipped by 5 bases and J by 4 bases; unmatched bases: 14. Germline lookup yields CDR1 KGHSH and CDR2 LQKENI. In DNA form, the CDR3 reads TGTGCCAGCTCAGCAAGGAGTCCGGGACAGGGGTCTTACGAGCAGTACTTC. It yields the protein CASSARSPGQGSYEQYF.

This sequence joins TRBV27 and TRBJ1-2; D not resolved. This CDR3 comprises 14 residues. The germline CDR1 and CDR2 sequences are MNHEY and SMNVEV (reference sequence). The V gene lost 4 bases and the J gene lost 4 bases, with 13 bases spanning the gap. The CDR3 coding sequence is TGTGCCAGCAGTTCAGACCCGAGGTTCTATGGCTACACCTTC. Its translation is CASSSDPRFYGYTF.